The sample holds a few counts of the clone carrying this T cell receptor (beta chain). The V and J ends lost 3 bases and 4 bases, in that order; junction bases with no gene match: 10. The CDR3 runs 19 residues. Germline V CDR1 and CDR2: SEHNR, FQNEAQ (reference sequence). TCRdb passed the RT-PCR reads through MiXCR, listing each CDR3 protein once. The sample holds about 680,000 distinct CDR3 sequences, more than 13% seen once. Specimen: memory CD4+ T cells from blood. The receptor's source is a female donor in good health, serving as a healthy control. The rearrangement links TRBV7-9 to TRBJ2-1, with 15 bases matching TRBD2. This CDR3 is CASSLNRTSGRAKYNEQFF. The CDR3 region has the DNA TGTGCCAGCAGCTTGAATCGGACTAGCGGGAGGGCCAAATACAATGAGCAGTTCTTC.